This is a list of T cell receptor beta chains from one sample in a study of T cells in Graves' hyperthyroidism and ophthalmopathy. Each CDR3 protein is one row after TCRdb ran MiXCR on the multiplex PCR reads. The sample has about 380,000 distinct CDR3 sequences; 14% are singletons. Sequenced input: blood. These receptors originate from a woman aged 60-70 years with Graves' hyperthyroidism. The CDR3 runs from the conserved cysteine through the conserved F or W. D genes are given only for firm matches. The listing skips clone size in some rows; elsewhere it reads once, few, many or a size class.

CDR3 DNA	CDR3 protein	V gene	J gene	clone size	D gene
TGCGCCAGTACCCTACAGGGGATCGTAAGTGATTCACCCCTCCACTTT	CASTLQGIVSDSPLHF	TRBV5-1	TRBJ1-6	.	TRBD1
TGTGCCAGCAGCTTAGAGGGGAGGGACACCTCCGAGCAGTACTTC	CASSLEGRDTSEQYF	TRBV11-2	TRBJ2-7	.	.
TGTGCCAGCAGTTACGCCGGACAGGGGGCGATGGATGCTTTCTTT	CASSYAGQGAMDAFF	TRBV6-6	TRBJ1-1	many	TRBD1
TGTGCCAGCAGTTTTGGGGGCCCGACAGGGACCCCCCAAGAGACCCAGTACTTC	CASSFGGPTGTPQETQYF	TRBV12-3/TRBV12-4	TRBJ2-5	once	TRBD1
TGTGCCAGCAGCGTAGGGGGGTTGAGCTCCTACGAGCAGTACTTC	CASSVGGLSSYEQYF	TRBV9	TRBJ2-7	.	.
TGTGCCAGCAGTTTAATCGGCTCTGGGGCCAACGTCCTGACTTTC	CASSLIGSGANVLTF	TRBV27	TRBJ2-6	many	.
TGTGCCAGCTCCAACAGCCAAGAGACCCAGTACTTC	CASSNSQETQYF	TRBV27	TRBJ2-5	few	.
TGTGCCAGCAGTTTAACCGGGTGGACCTACAATGAGCAGTTCTTC	CASSLTGWTYNEQFF	TRBV11-3	TRBJ2-1	.	.
TGTGCCAGCAGCCAAGATAATATGGGCGGGAGGATGTACGAGCAGTACTTC	CASSQDNMGGRMYEQYF	TRBV4-2	TRBJ2-7	few	TRBD2
TGTGCCAGCAGCCAGGGAGACAGGGCTGGGAATCAGCCCCAGCATTTT	CASSQGDRAGNQPQHF	TRBV3-1	TRBJ1-5	many	TRBD1
TGTGCCAGCAGCGGCCCGGCAGGCATAGCCAAAAACATTCAGTACTTC	CASSGPAGIAKNIQYF	TRBV7-2	TRBJ2-4	many	.
TGTGCCAGCAGCCGCCCAACCGAAGGACTCCCGATGGGCAATGAGCAGTTCTTC	CASSRPTEGLPMGNEQFF	TRBV6-1	TRBJ2-1	.	.
TGCGCCAGCAGCTTTCAGGGGATCGGAACTGAAGCTTTCTTT	CASSFQGIGTEAFF	TRBV5-1	TRBJ1-1	many	.
TGCAGTGCACCGATACCCGACAGGGGAAAAGGTGGCTACACCTTC	CSAPIPDRGKGGYTF	TRBV20-1	TRBJ1-2	many	TRBD1
TGTGCCAGCAGCCTCCAGGGGGTAGTTAGCAATGAGCAGTTCTTC	CASSLQGVVSNEQFF	TRBV3-1	TRBJ2-1	few	TRBD1
TGTGCCAGCAGCTCACAGGTACAGCCCCAGCATTTT	CASSSQVQPQHF	TRBV6-2/TRBV6-3	TRBJ1-5	many	.
TGTGCCAGCAGTTTACTAGCGATAGGCCCCAATGAGCAGTTCTTC	CASSLLAIGPNEQFF	TRBV12-3/TRBV12-4	TRBJ2-1	many	.
TGTGCCACCAGCCCCCGGGACTCCTACAATGAGCAGTTCTTC	CATSPRDSYNEQFF	TRBV15	TRBJ2-1	.	.
TGTGCTAGTGGTTTGGTACTTGGGGGACTAGCGGGAGCCACTGATGCAGATACGCAGTATTTT	CASGLVLGGLAGATDADTQYF	TRBV12-5	TRBJ2-3	.	TRBD2
TGCAGTGCTAGACCAGGTGCCACCGGGGAGCTGTTTTTT	CSARPGATGELFF	TRBV20-1	TRBJ2-2	.	.
TGTGCCAGCAGCTTAGGGGACCGCTTAAGGCTGTACTTC	CASSLGDRLRLYF	TRBV7-2	TRBJ2-7	.	.
TGCGCCAGCAGTGCGCCGGGGATCACTGAAGCTTTCTTT	CASSAPGITEAFF	TRBV10-2	TRBJ1-1	.	.
TGTGCCAGCAGTTTTGGCGGGAGAGTGAGGCAGTTCTTC	CASSFGGRVRQFF	TRBV12-3/TRBV12-4	TRBJ2-1	.	TRBD2
TGCGCCAGCAGCCAGTTACAGGGAGTCGCTGGAAACACCATATATTTT	CASSQLQGVAGNTIYF	TRBV4-1	TRBJ1-3	few	.
TGTGCCAGCAGCCTGGCCCCCAGGTTCTCTGGAAACACCATATATTTT	CASSLAPRFSGNTIYF	TRBV28	TRBJ1-3	many	.
TGTGCCAGCTCAGCGCTAGCGGGAGTGGATGAGCAGTTCTTC	CASSALAGVDEQFF	TRBV18	TRBJ2-1	many	TRBD2
TGTGCCAGCAGCCCGGGACATCCGGGGGATACGCAGTATTTT	CASSPGHPGDTQYF	TRBV5-4	TRBJ2-3	few	.
TGTGCCAGCAGGGCCCGGATGCGGAATGAAAAACTGTTTTTT	CASRARMRNEKLFF	TRBV6-1	TRBJ1-4	few	.
TGTGCCAGCAGTGACCCGGGACTAGCCTACGAGCAGTACTTC	CASSDPGLAYEQYF	TRBV12-3/TRBV12-4	TRBJ2-7	.	TRBD2
TGCGCCAGCAGCCCGGGACTAGCGGGGGGTAACAATGAGCAGTTCTTC	CASSPGLAGGNNEQFF	TRBV5-1	TRBJ2-1	many	TRBD2
TGTGCCAGCAGAGGGACTAGACAAACCGGGGAGCTGTTTTTT	CASRGTRQTGELFF	TRBV27	TRBJ2-2	many	TRBD2
TGTGCCAGCAGTTTATCGGGCCAGCCTAACACTGAAGCTTTCTTT	CASSLSGQPNTEAFF	TRBV27	TRBJ1-1	.	.
TGCGCCAGCAGCGGTTACGGACTCACCGGGGAGCTGTTTTTT	CASSGYGLTGELFF	TRBV5-1	TRBJ2-2	.	.
TGTGCCCGGCGAGCGGGACTAGCATCGAACACCGGGGAGCTGTTTTTT	CARRAGLASNTGELFF	TRBV7-3	TRBJ2-2	few	TRBD2
TGTGCCAGCAGTTCCCTCGGGGGTGGCAAAAACATTCAGTACTTC	CASSSLGGGKNIQYF	TRBV28	TRBJ2-4	many	.
TGCGCCAGCAGCTTGGACCGACGGGGGGCGCTTAGGACCGGGGAGCTGTTTTTT	CASSLDRRGALRTGELFF	TRBV5-1	TRBJ2-2	.	.
TGTGCCAGTAGTTTCGGACTGCTATCCTACGAGCAGTACTTC	CASSFGLLSYEQYF	TRBV19	TRBJ2-7	many	.
TGTGCCAGCAGTTACGACAGGGTGAAAGATACGCAGTATTTT	CASSYDRVKDTQYF	TRBV6-6	TRBJ2-3	many	TRBD1
TGCAGTGCTTCCGGGACTCCCACAGATACGCAGTATTTT	CSASGTPTDTQYF	TRBV20-1	TRBJ2-3	many	.
TGTGCCAGCAGTTCCGACCGAGGGAGCTTTTTCAATCAGCCCCAGCATTTT	CASSSDRGSFFNQPQHF	TRBV6-1	TRBJ1-5	.	.
TGTGCTAGTGTACAGGGGGACTATAGCTACACCTTC	CASVQGDYSYTF	TRBV12-5	TRBJ1-2	many	TRBD1
TGTGCCAGCAGTTACTCGTCAGCTCAGAGCTCCTACGAGCAGTACTTC	CASSYSSAQSSYEQYF	TRBV6-5	TRBJ2-7	.	.
TGTGCCAGTAGTATTCGGGAGGGGGCTAGCGGGGAGCTGTTTTTT	CASSIREGASGELFF	TRBV19	TRBJ2-2	few	.
TGCGCCAGCAGCCAAGAGGACAGGGCCGGAACTGAAGCTTTCTTT	CASSQEDRAGTEAFF	TRBV4-1	TRBJ1-1	many	TRBD1